The next 2 T cell receptor beta chains were all read from a single sample in a study of cytomegalovirus exposure and HLA in healthy donors. The PCR ran on 60 Vbeta and 13 Jbeta primers. Produced via immunoSEQ multiplex PCR; TCRdb's table is partial and in-frame only. The sample holds 270,000 or so clones, around 90% seen once. The source material was PBMCs. These receptors all come from a girl between 2 and 10 years old in good health and CMV-seronegative.

Concerning this clone itself: Other DNA sequences in this specimen translate into the identical CDR3. The rearrangement links TRBV7-9 to TRBJ1-1, with 7 bases identical to TRBD1. The CDR3 contains 13 residues. In germline, CDR1 is SEHNR, CDR2 FQNEAQ (reference sequence). V lost 11 bases, J lost 6 bases, and 12 bases stayed unmatched. Here the CDR3 reads CAGLTGEEAEAFF. CDR3 sequence (DNA): TGTGCCGGATTAACAGGGGAGGAAGCTGAAGCTTTCTTT.

The chain carries TRBV6-6 and TRBJ1-3, with D perhaps TRBD1 (6 bases). CDR1 and CDR2 from the germline V gene are MNHNY and SVGAGI (reference sequence). The length of the CDR3 is 15 residues. Trimming took off 4 bases at V and 6 bases at J, with 16 bases between the two ends. The CDR3 region has the DNA TGTGCCAGCAGTTCCGGCACGGGGGGGGCAAACACCATATATTTT. Its translation is CASSSGTGGANTIYF.